The source of this TCR beta chain is a study of identical twins. The germline CDR1 and CDR2 sequences are LGHDT and YNNKEL (reference sequence). CDR3 length equals 15 residues. With 2 bases clipped from V and 6 bases from J, the junction kept 9 bases outside the gene matches. Study results and limitations: Insertions were reduced in abundant cord blood beta clonotypes but not in memory repertoires.

TCRdb redid the calling of the 5' RACE reads with MiXCR, one entry per CDR3 protein. The sample consists of about 200,000 distinct CDR3 sequences, around 8.1% of them appearing once. Healthy Caucasians made up all donors. In this sample, this clonotype turned up a few times. The target antigen is unknown. A further study also used this sample, focusing on yellow fever vaccine responses in identical twins. This second study notes: The T cell response to vaccination in identical twins was reportedly partly convergent and partly personalized.

This rearrangement joins TRBV3-1 to TRBJ1-1, with 7 nucleotides matching TRBD1. The TCR sequence derives from a woman aged 18-29 years in good health. Sequences were obtained from memory (CD45RO+) T cells sorted from blood. The CDR3 sequence: CASSQPGRQGSEAFF. CDR3 nucleotide sequence: TGTGCCAGCAGCCAACCCGGGAGACAGGGATCTGAAGCTTTCTTT.